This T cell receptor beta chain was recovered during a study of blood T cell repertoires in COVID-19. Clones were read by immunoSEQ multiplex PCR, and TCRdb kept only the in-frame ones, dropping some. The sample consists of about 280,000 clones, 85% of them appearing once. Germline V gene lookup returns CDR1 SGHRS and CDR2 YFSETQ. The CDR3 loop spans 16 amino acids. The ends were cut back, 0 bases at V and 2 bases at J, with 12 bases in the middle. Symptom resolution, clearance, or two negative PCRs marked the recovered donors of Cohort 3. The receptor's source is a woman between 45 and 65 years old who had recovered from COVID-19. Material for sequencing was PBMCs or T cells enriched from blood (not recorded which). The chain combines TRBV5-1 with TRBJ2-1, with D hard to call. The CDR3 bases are TGCGCCAGCAGCTTGGTAGGCGGAGCAACCTACAATGAGCAGTTCTTC. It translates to CASSLVGGATYNEQFF.